These T cell receptor beta chains were read from a single sample in a study of OX40 agonist ivuxolimab in advanced cancers. Measured with immunoSEQ multiplex PCR; TCRdb has only the in-frame clones, and not every one. The data contain about 64,000 clones, approximately 90% of them singletons. This sample comprised CD4+ or CD8+ T cells sorted from blood, obtained in a trial of the OX40 agonist ivuxolimab. These receptor sequences come from an adult with an advanced solid tumor such as melanoma, head and neck, liver or kidney cancer. Both conserved end residues are part of each CDR3. The D gene is left open where the match is weak. Where a row states a size, it is once, few, many or the class of an expanded clone; other rows omit it.

V gene: TRBV5-8; D gene: TRBD1; clone size: NA; J gene: TRBJ1-2; CDR3 DNA: TGTGCCAGCAGCTGGGGACAGGGAAACTATGGCTACACCTTC; CDR3 protein: CASSWGQGNYGYTF
V gene: TRBV7-6; D gene: NA; clone size: NA; J gene: TRBJ1-1; CDR3 DNA: TGTGCCAGCAGCTTTAACTGGAACACTGAAGCTTTCTTT; CDR3 protein: CASSFNWNTEAFF
V gene: TRBV6-5; D gene: NA; clone size: NA; J gene: TRBJ1-2; CDR3 DNA: TGTGCCAGCAGTTACGGGGACGCTAGAAACTATGGCTACACCTTC; CDR3 protein: CASSYGDARNYGYTF
V gene: TRBV10-1; D gene: NA; clone size: once; J gene: TRBJ2-1; CDR3 DNA: TGCGCCAGCAGTGAGGCCCCCGCCCGTGAGCAGTTCTTC; CDR3 protein: CASSEAPAREQFF
V gene: TRBV27; D gene: NA; clone size: NA; J gene: TRBJ2-4; CDR3 DNA: TGTGCCAGCAGCCATAAAAACATTCAGTACTTC; CDR3 protein: CASSHKNIQYF
V gene: TRBV18; D gene: NA; clone size: NA; J gene: TRBJ1-2; CDR3 DNA: TGTGCCAGCTCACCACGGGAGAACTATGGCTACACCTTC; CDR3 protein: CASSPRENYGYTF
V gene: TRBV6-6; D gene: TRBD1; clone size: NA; J gene: TRBJ1-1; CDR3 DNA: TGTGCCAGCAGTTATAGGGACAGGGTTGCTGAAGCTTTCTTT; CDR3 protein: CASSYRDRVAEAFF
V gene: TRBV6-1; D gene: NA; clone size: once; J gene: TRBJ2-1; CDR3 DNA: TGTGCCAGCAGCCAAAATAACAATGAGCAGTTCTTC; CDR3 protein: CASSQNNNEQFF
V gene: TRBV7-9; D gene: NA; clone size: NA; J gene: TRBJ2-1; CDR3 DNA: TGTGCCAGCAGACACCTTGCTAATAATGAGCAGTTCTTC; CDR3 protein: CASRHLANNEQFF
V gene: TRBV7-2; D gene: NA; clone size: NA; J gene: TRBJ2-5; CDR3 DNA: TGTGCCAGCAGCTTAGAGTGGAAGACCCAGTACTTC; CDR3 protein: CASSLEWKTQYF
V gene: TRBV7-9; D gene: NA; clone size: NA; J gene: TRBJ2-1; CDR3 DNA: TGTGCCAGCAGCCAGGGGGTAGCGGGAAAGAATGAGCAGTTCTTC; CDR3 protein: CASSQGVAGKNEQFF
V gene: TRBV27; D gene: NA; clone size: NA; J gene: TRBJ1-2; CDR3 DNA: TGTGCCAGCAGAGACAAGGGGACTGACTGGAGCGGGGGCTACACCTTC; CDR3 protein: CASRDKGTDWSGGYTF
V gene: TRBV25-1; D gene: NA; clone size: NA; J gene: TRBJ1-4; CDR3 DNA: TGTGCCAGCAGTGAACCTGCCGGGCGTGAAAAACTGTTTTTT; CDR3 protein: CASSEPAGREKLFF
V gene: TRBV30; D gene: NA; clone size: NA; J gene: TRBJ1-6; CDR3 DNA: TGTGCCTGGAGTGTGCTGGATTCACCCCTCCACTTT; CDR3 protein: CAWSVLDSPLHF
V gene: TRBV5-5; D gene: TRBD2; clone size: NA; J gene: TRBJ2-1; CDR3 DNA: TGTGCCAGCAGCTTGGGACTAGCGGGAGCCGGCTCCTACAATGAGCAGTTCTTC; CDR3 protein: CASSLGLAGAGSYNEQFF
V gene: TRBV5-1; D gene: TRBD2; clone size: NA; J gene: TRBJ2-1; CDR3 DNA: TGCGCCAGCAGCTTGGAATTCGGGACTAGCGCCTCCAGCAATGAGCAGTTCTTC; CDR3 protein: CASSLEFGTSASSNEQFF
V gene: TRBV6-5; D gene: TRBD1; clone size: NA; J gene: TRBJ1-6; CDR3 DNA: TGTGCCAGCAGTTACTCAGGGGCAGGGGGAATACCCCTCCACTTT; CDR3 protein: CASSYSGAGGIPLHF
V gene: TRBV27; D gene: NA; clone size: NA; J gene: TRBJ2-6; CDR3 DNA: TGTGCCAGCAGACCGGGTCAGATCCCTAATTCTGGGGCCAACGTCCTGACTTTC; CDR3 protein: CASRPGQIPNSGANVLTF
V gene: TRBV11-3; D gene: NA; clone size: NA; J gene: TRBJ2-1; CDR3 DNA: TGTGCCAGCAGCACAGGAATCGGGAATGAGCAGTTCTTC; CDR3 protein: CASSTGIGNEQFF
V gene: TRBV25-1; D gene: NA; clone size: once; J gene: TRBJ1-1; CDR3 DNA: TGTGCCAGCAGTGCCCTGGGTGAAGCTTTCTTT; CDR3 protein: CASSALGEAFF
V gene: TRBV5-8; D gene: TRBD1; clone size: NA; J gene: TRBJ2-7; CDR3 DNA: TGTGCCAGCAGCTCCCGGGACAGGGGGACCTACGAGCAGTACTTC; CDR3 protein: CASSSRDRGTYEQYF
V gene: TRBV7-6; D gene: NA; clone size: once; J gene: TRBJ2-3; CDR3 DNA: TGTGCCAGCAGCTTAGAGCTCTCTAGCACAGATACGCAGTATTTT; CDR3 protein: CASSLELSSTDTQYF
V gene: TRBV19; D gene: NA; clone size: NA; J gene: TRBJ2-1; CDR3 DNA: TGTGCCAGTAGCACCCCCCGTGAGCAGTTCTTC; CDR3 protein: CASSTPREQFF
V gene: TRBV5-4; D gene: NA; clone size: NA; J gene: TRBJ1-3; CDR3 DNA: TGTGCCAGCAGCCCCCCCCCGGGAGGGCCGAGCTCTGGAAACACCATATATTTT; CDR3 protein: CASSPPPGGPSSGNTIYF
V gene: TRBV9; D gene: NA; clone size: NA; J gene: TRBJ2-3; CDR3 DNA: TGTGCCAGCAGCGTAGCCCAGGTATTGACAGATACGCAGTATTTT; CDR3 protein: CASSVAQVLTDTQYF
V gene: TRBV7-2; D gene: NA; clone size: NA; J gene: TRBJ2-2; CDR3 DNA: TGTGCCAGCAGGCCGTCCAACACCGGGGAGCTGTTTTTT; CDR3 protein: CASRPSNTGELFF
V gene: TRBV18; D gene: TRBD1; clone size: NA; J gene: TRBJ1-5; CDR3 DNA: TGTGCCAGCTCACCGGGACAGGGGGGAGGCCAGCCCCAGCATTTT; CDR3 protein: CASSPGQGGGQPQHF
V gene: TRBV14; D gene: TRBD2; clone size: NA; J gene: TRBJ2-1; CDR3 DNA: TGTGCCAGCAGCCATCGCATTAGCGGGAGCTCCTACAATGAGCAGTTCTTC; CDR3 protein: CASSHRISGSSYNEQFF
V gene: TRBV19; D gene: NA; clone size: NA; J gene: TRBJ2-3; CDR3 DNA: TGTGCCAGTAGTATCCAGTCGTCTAGCACAGATACGCAGTATTTT; CDR3 protein: CASSIQSSSTDTQYF
V gene: TRBV7-8; D gene: NA; clone size: NA; J gene: TRBJ2-7; CDR3 DNA: TGTGCCAGCAGCATCGGGACATTCTACGAGCAGTACTTC; CDR3 protein: CASSIGTFYEQYF
V gene: TRBV7-2; D gene: TRBD2; clone size: NA; J gene: TRBJ2-7; CDR3 DNA: TGTGCCAGCAGTCGCCTAGCGGGAGCCTACGAGCAGTACTTC; CDR3 protein: CASSRLAGAYEQYF
V gene: TRBV6-5; D gene: NA; clone size: NA; J gene: TRBJ1-2; CDR3 DNA: TGTGCCAGCAGTTACGACGAGGACCTTTATGGCTACACCTTC; CDR3 protein: CASSYDEDLYGYTF
V gene: TRBV10-3; D gene: NA; clone size: NA; J gene: TRBJ2-2; CDR3 DNA: TGTGCCACGATAGGAATAGCGAACACCGGGGAGCTGTTTTTT; CDR3 protein: CATIGIANTGELFF
V gene: TRBV19; D gene: TRBD2; clone size: NA; J gene: TRBJ2-2; CDR3 DNA: TGTGCCAGTCAGTTCGGTAGCGGGCTGAACACCGGGGAGCTGTTTTTT; CDR3 protein: CASQFGSGLNTGELFF
V gene: TRBV19; D gene: TRBD2; clone size: NA; J gene: TRBJ2-7; CDR3 DNA: TGTGCCAGTAGCGGGACTAGAACCAGCTACGAGCAGTACTTC; CDR3 protein: CASSGTRTSYEQYF
V gene: TRBV6-5; D gene: NA; clone size: NA; J gene: TRBJ1-3; CDR3 DNA: TGTGCCAGCAGCCCCGGACAGTTCGGAGGAAACACCATATATTTT; CDR3 protein: CASSPGQFGGNTIYF
V gene: TRBV29-1; D gene: TRBD2; clone size: NA; J gene: TRBJ2-3; CDR3 DNA: TGCAGCGGTGGACTAGCGACAGATACGCAGTATTTT; CDR3 protein: CSGGLATDTQYF
V gene: TRBV6-4; D gene: NA; clone size: NA; J gene: TRBJ2-2; CDR3 DNA: TGTGCCAGCATGTTAGAAACCAACACCGGGGAGCTGTTTTTT; CDR3 protein: CASMLETNTGELFF
V gene: TRBV15; D gene: NA; clone size: NA; J gene: TRBJ2-1; CDR3 DNA: TGTGCCACCAGCGCCCTAGTCTCCTACAATGAGCAGTTCTTC; CDR3 protein: CATSALVSYNEQFF
V gene: TRBV6-1; D gene: NA; clone size: NA; J gene: TRBJ2-3; CDR3 DNA: TGTGCCAGCAGAGCATCGAACCCGGGGACGCAGTATTTT; CDR3 protein: CASRASNPGTQYF
V gene: TRBV7-2; D gene: NA; clone size: NA; J gene: TRBJ2-7; CDR3 DNA: TGTGCCAGCAGTTATACTTCCTACGAGCAGTACTTC; CDR3 protein: CASSYTSYEQYF